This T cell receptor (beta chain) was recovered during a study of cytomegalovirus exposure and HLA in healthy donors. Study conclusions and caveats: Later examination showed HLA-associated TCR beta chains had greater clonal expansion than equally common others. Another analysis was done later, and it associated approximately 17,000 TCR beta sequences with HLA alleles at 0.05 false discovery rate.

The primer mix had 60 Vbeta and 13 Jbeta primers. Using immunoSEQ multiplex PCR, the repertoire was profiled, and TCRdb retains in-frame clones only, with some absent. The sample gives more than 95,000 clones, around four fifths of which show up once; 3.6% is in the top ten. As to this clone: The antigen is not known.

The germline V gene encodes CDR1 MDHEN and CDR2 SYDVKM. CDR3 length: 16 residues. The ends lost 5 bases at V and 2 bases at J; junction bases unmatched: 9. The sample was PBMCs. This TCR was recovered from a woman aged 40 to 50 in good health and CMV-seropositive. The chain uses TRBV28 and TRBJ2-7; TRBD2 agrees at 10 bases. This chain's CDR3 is CASSGPSGSGAYEQYF. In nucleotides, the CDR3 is TGTGCCAGCAGTGGGCCTAGCGGGAGTGGGGCCTACGAGCAGTACTTC.